The T cell receptor (beta chain) described here comes from a study of blood T cell repertoires in COVID-19. Germline V gene sequence: CDR1 MNHEY, CDR2 SVGAGI. CDR3 length: 14 residues. Trimming took off 5 bases at V and 7 bases at J, with 12 bases between the two ends. Using immunoSEQ multiplex PCR, the repertoire was profiled, and TCRdb retains in-frame clones only, with some absent. Here the sample spans approximately 400,000 clones, 87% being singletons. The source material was PBMCs or T cells enriched from blood (not recorded which). The V and J genes are TRBV6-5 and TRBJ1-6, with D unclear. This clonotype was obtained from a man aged 25-45 years who had recovered from COVID-19. CDR3 residues: CASSTRGGNSPLHF. DNA of the CDR3: TGTGCCAGCAGTACTCGGGGTGGGAATTCACCCCTCCACTTT.